The clone carrying this T cell receptor beta chain was observed many times. Its target is not known. This sample was taken from a study of Graves' ophthalmopathy and Graves' hyperthyroidism. Beta-chain TCR CDR3 regions were amplified from RNA transcripts. In the first round, RT-PCR was carried out with HTBI primers, and a multiplex PCR formed the second round. TCRdb re-called the multiplex PCR reads with MiXCR, one entry per CDR3 protein. The table records roughly 230,000 distinct CDR3 sequences, roughly 21% of them present only once. Other autoimmune diseases, uncontrolled infections, pregnancy or lactation led to the exclusion of patients. Diagnostic conclusions were grounded in clinical symptoms, serum thyroxine, TRAb, thyroid ultrasound and orbital computed tomography. In germline, CDR1 is SGHVS, CDR2 FQNEAQ. V shed 3 bases, J shed 2 bases, and the junction held 7 bases outside the gene matches. The CDR3 covers 15 residues.

Points from the study as a whole: From stable hyperthyroidism, ophthalmopathy was separated by a 13-signature model with 85% to 90% sensitivity and around 80% specificity.

The sequencing input was peripheral blood. The gene calls are TRBV7-8 and TRBJ2-7; 7 nucleotides line up with TRBD2. The clonotype was recovered from a woman in her fifties or sixties with Graves' ophthalmopathy. This CDR3 is CASSFRRAGAYEQYF. CDR3 coding DNA: TGTGCCAGCAGCTTCCGGCGGGCGGGGGCCTACGAGCAGTACTTC. Full variable domain (remainder filled in from reference TRBV7-8 and TRBJ2-7): GAGVSQSPRYKVAKRGQDVALRCDPISGHVSLFWYQQALGQGPEFLTYFQNEAQLDKSGLPSDRFFAERPEGSVSTLKIQRTQQEDSAVYLCASSFRRAGAYEQYFGPGTRLTVT.